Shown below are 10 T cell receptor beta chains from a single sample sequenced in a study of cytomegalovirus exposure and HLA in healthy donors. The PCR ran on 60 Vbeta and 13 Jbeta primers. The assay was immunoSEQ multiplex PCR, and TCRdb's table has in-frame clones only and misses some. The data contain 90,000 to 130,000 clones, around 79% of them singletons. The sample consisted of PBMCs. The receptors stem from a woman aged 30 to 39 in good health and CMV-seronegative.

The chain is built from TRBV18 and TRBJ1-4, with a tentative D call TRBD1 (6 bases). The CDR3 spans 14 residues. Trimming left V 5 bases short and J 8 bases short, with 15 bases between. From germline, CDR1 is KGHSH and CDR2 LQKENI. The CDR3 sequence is CASSRTEPSEKLFF. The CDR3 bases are TGTGCCAGCTCAAGGACAGAGCCCTCGGAAAAACTGTTTTTT.

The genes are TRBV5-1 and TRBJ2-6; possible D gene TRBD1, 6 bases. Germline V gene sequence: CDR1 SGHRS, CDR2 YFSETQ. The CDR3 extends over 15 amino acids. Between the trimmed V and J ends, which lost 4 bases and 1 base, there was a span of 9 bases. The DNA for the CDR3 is TGCGCCAGCAGCCTAACAGGGTCTGGGGCCAACGTCCTGACTTTC. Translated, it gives CASSLTGSGANVLTF.

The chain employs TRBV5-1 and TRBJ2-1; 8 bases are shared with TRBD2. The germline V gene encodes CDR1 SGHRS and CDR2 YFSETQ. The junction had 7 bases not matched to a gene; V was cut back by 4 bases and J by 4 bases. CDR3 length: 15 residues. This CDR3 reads CASSRDGGAYNEQFF. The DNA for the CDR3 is TGCGCCAGCAGCAGGGACGGGGGGGCTTACAATGAGCAGTTCTTC.

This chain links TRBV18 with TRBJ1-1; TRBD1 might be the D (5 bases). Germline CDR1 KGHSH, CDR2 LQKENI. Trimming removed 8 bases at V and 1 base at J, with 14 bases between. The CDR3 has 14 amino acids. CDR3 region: CASGQGAANTEAFF. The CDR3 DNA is TGTGCCAGCGGGCAGGGTGCGGCGAACACTGAAGCTTTCTTT.

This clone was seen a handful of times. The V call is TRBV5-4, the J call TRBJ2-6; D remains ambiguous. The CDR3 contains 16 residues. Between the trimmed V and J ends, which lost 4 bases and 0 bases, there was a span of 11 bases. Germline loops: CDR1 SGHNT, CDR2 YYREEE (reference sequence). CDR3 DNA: TGTGCCAGCAGCCGTGCCTGGAGCTCTGGGGCCAACGTCCTGACTTTC. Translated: CASSRAWSSGANVLTF. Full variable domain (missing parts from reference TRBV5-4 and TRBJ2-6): ETGVTQSPTHLIKTRGQQVTLRCSSQSGHNTVSWYQQALGQGPQFIFQYYREEENGRGNFPPRFSGLQFPNYSSELNVNALELDDSALYLCASSRAWSSGANVLTFGAGSRLTVL.

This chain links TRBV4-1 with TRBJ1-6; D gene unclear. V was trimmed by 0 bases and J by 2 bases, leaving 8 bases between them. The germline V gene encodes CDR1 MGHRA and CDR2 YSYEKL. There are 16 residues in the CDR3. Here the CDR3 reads CASSQDPGTYNSPLHF. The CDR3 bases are TGCGCCAGCAGCCAAGATCCCGGGACCTATAATTCACCCCTCCACTTT.

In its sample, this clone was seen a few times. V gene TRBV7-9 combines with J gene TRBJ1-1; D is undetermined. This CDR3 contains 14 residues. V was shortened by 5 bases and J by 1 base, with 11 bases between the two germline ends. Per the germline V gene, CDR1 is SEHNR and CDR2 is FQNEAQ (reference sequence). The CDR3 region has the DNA TGTGCCAGCAGCGGCTTTGCAGAGAACACTGAAGCTTTCTTT. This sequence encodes CASSGFAENTEAFF.

The CDR3 reads CASSPFGGTEAFF. CDR3 DNA: TGTGCCAGCAGCCCTTTTGGGGGGACTGAAGCTTTCTTT. The chain combines TRBV7-3 with TRBJ1-1, with D maybe TRBD1 (5 bases). The V and J ends lost 5 bases and 5 bases respectively, with 12 bases between them. The germline gives CDR1 SGHTA, CDR2 FQGTGA. CDR3 length: 13 amino acids.

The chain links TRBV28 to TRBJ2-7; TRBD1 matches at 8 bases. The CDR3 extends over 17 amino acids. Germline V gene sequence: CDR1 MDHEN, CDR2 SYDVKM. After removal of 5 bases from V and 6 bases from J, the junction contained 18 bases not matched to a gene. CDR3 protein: CASSGPRTGQAKSEQYF. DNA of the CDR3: TGTGCCAGCAGTGGGCCCAGAACGGGACAGGCGAAATCCGAGCAGTACTTC.

As DNA, the CDR3 is TGTGCCAGCAGTCTCAGGGGATATGGCTACACCTTC. It encodes CASSLRGYGYTF. This chain links TRBV28 with TRBJ1-2; D perhaps matches TRBD1 (6 bases). V was shortened by 5 bases and J by 5 bases, with 9 bases between the two germline ends. This CDR3 has 12 residues. Looked up from germline, CDR1 is MDHEN and CDR2 is SYDVKM.